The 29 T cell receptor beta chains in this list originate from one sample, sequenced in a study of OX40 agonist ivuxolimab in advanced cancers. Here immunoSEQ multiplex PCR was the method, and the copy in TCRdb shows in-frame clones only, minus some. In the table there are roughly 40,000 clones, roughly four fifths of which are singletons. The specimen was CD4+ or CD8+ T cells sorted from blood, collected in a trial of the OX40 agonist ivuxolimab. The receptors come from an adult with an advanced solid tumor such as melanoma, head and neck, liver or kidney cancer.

The chain's CDR3 is CAISGKGTINEQFF. CDR3 nucleotide sequence: TGTGCCATCAGTGGTAAAGGGACCATCAATGAGCAGTTCTTC. The genes are TRBV10-3 and TRBJ2-1, with D tentatively TRBD1 or TRBD2 (5 bases each). The CDR3 is 14 amino acids. Germline CDR1 and CDR2: ENHRY and SYGVKD. The V and J ends lost 4 bases and 6 bases respectively, with 13 bases between them.

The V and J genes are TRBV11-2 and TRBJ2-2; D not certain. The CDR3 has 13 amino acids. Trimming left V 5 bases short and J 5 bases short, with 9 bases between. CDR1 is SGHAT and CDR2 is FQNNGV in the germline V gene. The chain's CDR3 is CASSPQQTGELFF. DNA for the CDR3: TGTGCCAGCAGCCCACAACAAACCGGGGAGCTGTTTTTT. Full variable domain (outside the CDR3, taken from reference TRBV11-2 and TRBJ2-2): EAGVAQSPRYKIIEKRQSVAFWCNPISGHATLYWYQQILGQGPKLLIQFQNNGVVDDSQLPKDRFSAERLKGVDSTLKIQPAKLEDSAVYLCASSPQQTGELFFGEGSRLTVL.

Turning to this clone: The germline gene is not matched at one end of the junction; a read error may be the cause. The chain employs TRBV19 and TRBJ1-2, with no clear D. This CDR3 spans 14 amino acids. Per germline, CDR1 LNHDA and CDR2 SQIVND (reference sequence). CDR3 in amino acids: CASSPRASDYGYTF. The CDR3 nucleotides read TGTGCCAGTAGTCCCCGGGCCAGCGACTACGGCTACACCTTC.

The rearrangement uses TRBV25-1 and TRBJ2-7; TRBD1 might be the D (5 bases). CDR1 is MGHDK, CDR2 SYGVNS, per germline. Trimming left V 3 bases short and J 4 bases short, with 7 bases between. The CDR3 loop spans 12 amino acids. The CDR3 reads CASSEQGYEQYF. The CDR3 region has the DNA TGTGCCAGCAGTGAGCAGGGTTACGAGCAGTACTTC.

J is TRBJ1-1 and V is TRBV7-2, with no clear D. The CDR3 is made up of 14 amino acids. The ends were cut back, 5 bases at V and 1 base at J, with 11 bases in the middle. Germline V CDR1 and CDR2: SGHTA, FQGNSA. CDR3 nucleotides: TGTGCCAGCAGCCGCTCTTCAGGGAACACTGAAGCTTTCTTT. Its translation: CASSRSSGNTEAFF.

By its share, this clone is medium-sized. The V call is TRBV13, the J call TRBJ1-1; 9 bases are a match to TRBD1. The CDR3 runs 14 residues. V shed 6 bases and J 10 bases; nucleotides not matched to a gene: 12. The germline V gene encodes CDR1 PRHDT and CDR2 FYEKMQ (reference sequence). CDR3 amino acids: CASRRIGQGRGAFF. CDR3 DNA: TGTGCCAGCAGACGGATCGGACAGGGGCGAGGAGCTTTCTTT.

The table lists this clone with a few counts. This chain's CDR3 is CSASQPQHF. The CDR3 nucleotides are TGCAGTGCTAGTCAGCCCCAGCATTTT. V is TRBV20-1 and J is TRBJ1-5, with D hard to call. The CDR3 consists of 9 residues. Germline V gives CDR1 DFQATT, CDR2 SNEGSKA (reference sequence). Trimming pared 3 bases from V and 6 bases from J, leaving 0 bases between.

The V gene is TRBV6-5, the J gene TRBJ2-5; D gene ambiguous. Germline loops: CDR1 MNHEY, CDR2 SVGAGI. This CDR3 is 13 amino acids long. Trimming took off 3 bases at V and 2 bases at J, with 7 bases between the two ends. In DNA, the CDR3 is TGTGCCAGCAGTTATGGAGAGCAAGAGACCCAGTACTTC. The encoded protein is CASSYGEQETQYF.

CDR3 residues: CASSIGASGGYGLAKNIQYF. Here the CDR3 DNA reads TGTGCCAGTAGTATAGGTGCTAGCGGGGGTTACGGACTAGCCAAAAACATTCAGTACTTC. The J gene is TRBJ2-4, the V gene TRBV19; TRBD2 aligns across 10 bases. The junction had 12 bases not matched to a gene; V was cut back by 1 base and J by 0 bases. Per germline, CDR1 LNHDA and CDR2 SQIVND (reference sequence). The CDR3 is 20 amino acids.

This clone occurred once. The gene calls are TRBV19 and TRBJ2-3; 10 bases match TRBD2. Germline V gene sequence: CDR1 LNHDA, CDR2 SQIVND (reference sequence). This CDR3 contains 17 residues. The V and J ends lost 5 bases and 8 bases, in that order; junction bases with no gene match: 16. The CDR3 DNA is TGTGCCAGTAGTGCTACGGTTACTAGCGGGGTGTCTGGTACGCAGTATTTT. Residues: CASSATVTSGVSGTQYF.

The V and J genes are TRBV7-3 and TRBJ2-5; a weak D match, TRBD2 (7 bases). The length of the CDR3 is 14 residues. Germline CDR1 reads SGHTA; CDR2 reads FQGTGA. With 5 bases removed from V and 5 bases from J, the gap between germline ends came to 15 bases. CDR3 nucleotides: TGTGCCAGCAGCCCGGGGGGCGTTATGGAGACCCAGTACTTC. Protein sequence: CASSPGGVMETQYF.

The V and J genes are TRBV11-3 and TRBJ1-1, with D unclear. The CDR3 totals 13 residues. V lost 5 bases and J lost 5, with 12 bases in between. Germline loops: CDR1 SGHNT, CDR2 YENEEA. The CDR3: CASSPNRGTEAFF. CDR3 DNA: TGTGCCAGCAGCCCCAATCGCGGGACTGAAGCTTTCTTT. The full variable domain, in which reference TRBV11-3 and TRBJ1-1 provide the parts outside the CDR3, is EAGVVQSPRYKIIEKKQPVAFWCNPISGHNTLYWYLQNLGQGPELLIRYENEEAVDDSQLPKDRFSAERLKGVDSTLKIQPAELGDSAVYLCASSPNRGTEAFFGQGTRLTVV.

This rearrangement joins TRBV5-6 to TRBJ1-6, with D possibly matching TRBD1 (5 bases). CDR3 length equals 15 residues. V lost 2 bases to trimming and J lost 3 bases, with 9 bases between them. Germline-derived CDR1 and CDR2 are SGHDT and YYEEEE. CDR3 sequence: CASSFLGLYNSPLHF. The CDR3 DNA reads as TGTGCCAGCAGCTTCTTGGGACTCTATAATTCACCCCTCCACTTT.

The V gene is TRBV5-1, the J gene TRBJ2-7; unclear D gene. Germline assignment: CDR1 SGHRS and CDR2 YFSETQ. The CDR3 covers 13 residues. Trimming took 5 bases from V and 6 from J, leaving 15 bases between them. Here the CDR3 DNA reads TGCGCCAGCAGTGGACCCGGGCTCGGCGAGCAGTACTTC. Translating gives CASSGPGLGEQYF. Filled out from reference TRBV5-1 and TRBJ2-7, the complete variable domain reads KAGVTQTPRYLIKTRGQQVTLSCSPISGHRSVSWYQQTPGQGLQFLFEYFSETQRNKGNFPGRFSGRQFSNSRSEMNVSTLELGDSALYLCASSGPGLGEQYFGPGTRLTVT.

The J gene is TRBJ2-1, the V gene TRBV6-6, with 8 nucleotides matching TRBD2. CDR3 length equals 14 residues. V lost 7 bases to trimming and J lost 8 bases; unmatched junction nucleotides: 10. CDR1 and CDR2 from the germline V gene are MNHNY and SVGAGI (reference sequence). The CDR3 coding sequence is TGTGCCAGCATCGTCGGGGGGGCCTTGGATGAGCAGTTCTTC. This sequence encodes CASIVGGALDEQFF.

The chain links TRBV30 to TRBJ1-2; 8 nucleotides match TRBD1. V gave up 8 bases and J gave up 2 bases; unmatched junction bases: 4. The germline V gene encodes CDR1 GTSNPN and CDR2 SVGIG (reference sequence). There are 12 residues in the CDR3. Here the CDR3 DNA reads TGTGCCAGGGACAGGAGGAACTATGGCTACACCTTC. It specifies CARDRRNYGYTF.

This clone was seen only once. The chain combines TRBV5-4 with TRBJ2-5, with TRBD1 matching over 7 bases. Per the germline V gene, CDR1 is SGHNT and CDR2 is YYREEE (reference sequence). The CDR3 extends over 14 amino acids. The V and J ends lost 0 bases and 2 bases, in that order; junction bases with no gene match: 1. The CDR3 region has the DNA TGTGCCAGCAGCTTGGGACAGGGACAAGAGACCCAGTACTTC. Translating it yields CASSLGQGQETQYF.

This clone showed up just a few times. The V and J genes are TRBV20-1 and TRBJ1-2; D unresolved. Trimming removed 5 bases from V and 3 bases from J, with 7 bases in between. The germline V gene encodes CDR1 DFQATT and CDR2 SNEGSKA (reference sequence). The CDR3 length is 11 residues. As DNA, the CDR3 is TGCAGTGCTTACCGGGACTATGGCTACACCTTC. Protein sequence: CSAYRDYGYTF.

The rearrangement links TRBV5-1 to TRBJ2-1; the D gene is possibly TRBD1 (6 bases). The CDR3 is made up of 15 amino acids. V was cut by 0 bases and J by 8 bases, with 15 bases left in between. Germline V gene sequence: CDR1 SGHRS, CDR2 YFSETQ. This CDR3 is CASSLGTVAGDEQFF. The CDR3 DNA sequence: TGCGCCAGCAGCTTGGGGACAGTTGCTGGAGATGAGCAGTTCTTC.

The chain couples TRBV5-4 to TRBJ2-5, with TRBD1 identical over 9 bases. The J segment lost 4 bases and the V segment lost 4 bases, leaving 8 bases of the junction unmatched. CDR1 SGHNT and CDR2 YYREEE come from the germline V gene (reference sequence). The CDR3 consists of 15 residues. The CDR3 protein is CASSRRGQGGETQYF. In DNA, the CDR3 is TGTGCCAGCAGCCGACGGGGACAGGGTGGAGAGACCCAGTACTTC.

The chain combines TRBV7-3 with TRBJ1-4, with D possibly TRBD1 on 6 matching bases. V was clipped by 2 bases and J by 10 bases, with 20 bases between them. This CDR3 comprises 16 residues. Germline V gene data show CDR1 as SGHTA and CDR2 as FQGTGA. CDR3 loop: CASSLAQGRDDTKLFF. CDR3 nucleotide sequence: TGTGCCAGCAGCTTAGCTCAGGGGAGAGATGACACAAAACTGTTTTTT.

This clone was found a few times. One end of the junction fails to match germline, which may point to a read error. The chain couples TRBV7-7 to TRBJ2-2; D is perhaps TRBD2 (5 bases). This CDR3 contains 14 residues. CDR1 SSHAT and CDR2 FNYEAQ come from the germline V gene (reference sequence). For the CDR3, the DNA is TGTGCTAGCAGCTTAGCGTTGACTACCGGGGAGCTGTTTTTT. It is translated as CASSLALTTGELFF.

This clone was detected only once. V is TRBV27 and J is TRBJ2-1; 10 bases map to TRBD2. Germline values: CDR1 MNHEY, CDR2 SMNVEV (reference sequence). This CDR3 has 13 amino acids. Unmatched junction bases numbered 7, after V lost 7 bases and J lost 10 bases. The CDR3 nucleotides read TGTGCCAGCACCCAACTAGCGGGACACGAGCAGTTCTTC. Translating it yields CASTQLAGHEQFF.

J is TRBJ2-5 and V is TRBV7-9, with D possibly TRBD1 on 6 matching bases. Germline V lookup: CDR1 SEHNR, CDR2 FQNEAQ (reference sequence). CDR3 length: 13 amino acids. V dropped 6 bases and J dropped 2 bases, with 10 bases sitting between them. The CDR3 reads CASSYRGQETQYF. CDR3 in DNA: TGTGCCAGCAGTTATAGGGGGCAAGAGACCCAGTACTTC.

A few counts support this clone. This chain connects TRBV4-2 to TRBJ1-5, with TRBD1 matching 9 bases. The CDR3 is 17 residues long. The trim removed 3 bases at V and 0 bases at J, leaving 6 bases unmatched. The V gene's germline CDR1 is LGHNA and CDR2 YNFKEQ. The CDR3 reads CASSHAWDRDSNQPQHF. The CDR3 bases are TGTGCCAGCAGCCATGCCTGGGACAGGGATAGCAATCAGCCCCAGCATTTT.

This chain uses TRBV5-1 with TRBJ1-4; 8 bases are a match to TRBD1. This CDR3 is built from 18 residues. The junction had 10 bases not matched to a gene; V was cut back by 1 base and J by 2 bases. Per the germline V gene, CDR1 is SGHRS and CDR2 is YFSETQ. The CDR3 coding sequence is TGCGCCAGCAGCTTGACTGGTAGGCAGGGGGCGACTAATGAAAAACTGTTTTTT. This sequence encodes CASSLTGRQGATNEKLFF.

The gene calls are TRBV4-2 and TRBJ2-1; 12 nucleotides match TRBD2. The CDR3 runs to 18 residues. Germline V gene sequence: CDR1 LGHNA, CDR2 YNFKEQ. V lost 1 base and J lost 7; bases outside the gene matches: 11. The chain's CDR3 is CASSQASGRAVIGNEQFF. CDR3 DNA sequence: TGTGCCAGCAGCCAAGCTAGCGGGAGGGCCGTAATTGGGAATGAGCAGTTCTTC.

The CDR3 region has the DNA TGTGCCAGCAGCGTAGACGGACACACTGAAGCTTTCTTT. The encoded protein is CASSVDGHTEAFF. This sequence joins TRBV9 and TRBJ1-1; D not resolved. This CDR3 comprises 13 residues. From germline, CDR1 is SGDLS and CDR2 YYNGEE. Trimming shortened V by 0 bases and J by 3 bases, and 6 bases separated the two germline ends.

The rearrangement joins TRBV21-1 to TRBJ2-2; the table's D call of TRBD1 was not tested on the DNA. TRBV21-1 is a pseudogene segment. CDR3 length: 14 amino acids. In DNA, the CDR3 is TGTGCCAGCAGCTTTCACAGGGGTCCCGGGGAGCTGTTTTTT. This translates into CASSFHRGPGELFF.